A selection of T cell receptor beta chains follows, all from one sample in a study of blood T cell repertoires in COVID-19. The repertoire was sequenced with immunoSEQ multiplex PCR; TCRdb's copy has only in-frame clones and lacks some. The sample records approximately 240,000 clones, roughly 88% being singletons. Sequenced material: peripheral blood. The receptors derive from a woman between 35 and 50 years old who had recovered from COVID-19. The CDR3 runs from the conserved cysteine through the conserved F or W. D genes are given only for firm matches. Rows give clone size only sometimes, using once, few, many, or a class for an expanded clone.

J: TRBJ2-7
size: .
D: TRBD2
V: TRBV7-2
CDR3: CASSPTGLAGEQYF
DNA: TGTGCCAGCAGCCCGACGGGGCTAGCGGGCGAGCAGTACTTC

J: TRBJ2-3
size: .
D: TRBD2
V: TRBV18
CDR3: CASSTSGSRTDTQYF
DNA: TGTGCCAGCTCAACTAGCGGGAGTCGAACAGATACGCAGTATTTT

J: TRBJ2-1
size: .
D: TRBD2
V: TRBV6-5
CDR3: CASSYGSGSDEQFF
DNA: TGTGCCAGCAGTTACGGTAGCGGGAGCGATGAGCAGTTCTTC

J: TRBJ2-2
size: .
D: .
V: TRBV19
CDR3: CASSKDRNTGELFF
DNA: TGTGCCAGTTCCAAAGACAGGAACACCGGGGAGCTGTTTTTT

J: TRBJ2-7
size: .
D: TRBD2
V: TRBV7-9
CDR3: CASSLLLAGGYEQYF
DNA: TGTGCCAGCAGCTTACTCCTAGCGGGAGGGTACGAGCAGTACTTC

J: TRBJ2-1
size: .
D: TRBD2
V: TRBV9
CDR3: CASSAMTSGGAGEQFF
DNA: TGTGCCAGCAGCGCAATGACTAGCGGGGGGGCGGGTGAGCAGTTCTTC

J: TRBJ2-7
size: .
D: .
V: TRBV4-2
CDR3: CASSRASASYEQYF
DNA: TGTGCCAGCAGCAGAGCTAGTGCATCCTACGAGCAGTACTTC

J: TRBJ1-4
size: .
D: .
V: TRBV30
CDR3: CAWSTLTQGRGEKLFF
DNA: TGTGCCTGGAGTACTCTTACACAGGGTCGGGGTGAAAAACTGTTTTTT

J: TRBJ2-1
size: .
D: TRBD2
V: TRBV11-3
CDR3: CASSLALSGVNEQFF
DNA: TGTGCCAGCAGCTTAGCCCTTAGCGGGGTGAATGAGCAGTTCTTC

J: TRBJ1-2
size: .
D: .
V: TRBV19
CDR3: CASRRRDYGYTF
DNA: TGTGCCAGTAGGAGGAGGGACTATGGCTACACCTTC

J: TRBJ2-3
size: .
D: TRBD2
V: TRBV5-1
CDR3: CASSYGGASAITDTQYF
DNA: TGCGCCAGCAGCTACGGGGGGGCTAGCGCAATCACAGATACGCAGTATTTT

J: TRBJ1-5
size: .
D: .
V: TRBV5-8
CDR3: CASSLQGGQPQHF
DNA: TGTGCCAGCAGCTTGCAGGGAGGTCAGCCCCAGCATTTT

J: TRBJ1-5
size: .
D: .
V: TRBV5-5
CDR3: CASSPEAIGQPQHF
DNA: TGTGCCAGCAGCCCGGAGGCAATAGGCCAGCCCCAGCATTTT

J: TRBJ1-1
size: few
D: TRBD1
V: TRBV6-2/TRBV6-3
CDR3: CASSPGTGGARTEAFF
DNA: TGTGCCAGCAGCCCTGGGACAGGGGGGGCGCGCACTGAAGCTTTCTTT

J: TRBJ2-1
size: .
D: .
V: TRBV25-1
CDR3: CASSELQGYNEQFF
DNA: TGTGCCAGCAGTGAACTACAGGGTTACAATGAGCAGTTCTTC

J: TRBJ1-1
size: .
D: .
V: TRBV29-1
CDR3: CSVDNRTQKNTEAFF
DNA: TGCAGCGTTGACAACCGCACCCAGAAGAACACTGAAGCTTTCTTT

J: TRBJ2-1
size: .
D: .
V: TRBV24-1
CDR3: CATSDANRNEQFF
DNA: TGTGCCACCAGTGACGCCAACAGAAATGAGCAGTTCTTC

J: TRBJ1-5
size: .
D: .
V: TRBV2
CDR3: CASSGQTNQPQHF
DNA: TGTGCCAGCAGCGGACAGACTAATCAGCCCCAGCATTTT

J: TRBJ2-3
size: .
D: TRBD2
V: TRBV11-3
CDR3: CASSGGGSDTQYF
DNA: TGTGCCAGCAGCGGCGGGGGGTCAGATACGCAGTATTTT

J: TRBJ1-4
size: .
D: .
V: TRBV3-1/TRBV3-2
CDR3: CASSRGLPGGEKLFF
DNA: TGTGCCAGCAGCCGGGGGCTGCCGGGAGGTGAAAAACTGTTTTTT